The 9 T cell receptor beta chains below all came from one sample that was sequenced in a study of radiation and T cells in renal cell carcinoma. Generated by immunoSEQ multiplex PCR, the TCRdb table keeps only in-frame clones and is missing some. The sample holds roughly 64,000 clones, over 65% seen once. Documented time point: blood 4 weeks post-SBRT, at nephrectomy. The treatment here: 15 Gy SBRT to primary tumor, nephrectomy 4 weeks later. The material was blood, obtained from a patient whose treatment included radiotherapy and nephrectomy. Every receptor here comes from a man in his 60s with renal cell carcinoma.

The chain uses TRBV30 and TRBJ2-1, with TRBD2 identical over 7 bases. This CDR3 has 13 amino acids. Germline V lookup: CDR1 GTSNPN, CDR2 SVGIG (reference sequence). This CDR3 reads CADSGMLVHEQFF. CDR3 nucleotides: TGTGCAGACAGCGGGATGCTAGTTCATGAGCAGTTCTTC.

The genes are TRBV15 and TRBJ2-7; D gene unclear. The V end lost 2 bases, the J end lost 3 bases, and 5 bases lay between the germline ends. CDR1 and CDR2 (germline): LNHNV, YYDKDF (reference sequence). The CDR3 extends over 12 amino acids. The CDR3 nucleotides read TGTGCCACCAGCAGACCCGGCTACGAGCAGTACTTC. Translating gives CATSRPGYEQYF.

The chain recombines TRBV19 with TRBJ2-6; no definite D call. Looked up from germline, CDR1 is LNHDA and CDR2 is SQIVND (reference sequence). V was shortened by 10 bases and J by 1 base, with 8 bases between the two germline ends. The CDR3 covers 13 residues. CDR3 coding DNA: TGTGCCACATCCTGGTCTGGGGCCAACGTCCTGACTTTC. Translated: CATSWSGANVLTF. The variable domain in full, with the rest retrieved from reference TRBV19 and TRBJ2-6, is DGGITQSPKYLFRKEGQNVTLSCEQNLNHDAMYWYRQDPGQGLRLIYYSQIVNDFQKGDIAEGYSVSREKKESFPLTVTSAQKNPTAFYLCATSWSGANVLTFGAGSRLTVL.

This clone was seen a single time. The V and J genes are TRBV6-4 and TRBJ1-2; 7 positions match TRBD1. V shed 2 bases, J shed 12 bases, and the junction held 9 bases outside the gene matches. Looked up from germline, CDR1 is MRHNA and CDR2 is SNTAGT. There are 13 residues in the CDR3. The CDR3 loop reads CASSDVPGQIHTF. The CDR3 DNA is TGTGCCAGCAGTGACGTACCGGGACAGATACACACCTTC.

V usage is TRBV29-1 and J usage is TRBJ1-1; the D gene is possibly TRBD1 (6 bases). The CDR3 sequence is 13 residues long. Germline V CDR1 and CDR2: SQVTM, ANQGSEA. V was clipped by 3 bases and J by 5 bases, with 13 bases between them. The CDR3 bases are TGCAGCGTTGAGGACAGTTCTGCGACTGAAGCTTTCTTT. Amino acid sequence: CSVEDSSATEAFF.

The chain uses TRBV5-1 and TRBJ2-3, with a weak D call TRBD1 (5 bases). Germline CDR1 is SGHRS and CDR2 is YFSETQ. Trimming took off 0 bases at V and 8 bases at J, with 13 bases between the two ends. This CDR3 contains 14 residues. In DNA, the CDR3 is TGCGCCAGCAGCTTGGCGTCAGGGCGAGGTACGCAGTATTTT. Its protein product is CASSLASGRGTQYF.

This chain links TRBV18 with TRBJ2-7, with D possibly TRBD1 on 6 matching bases. Germline V CDR1 and CDR2: KGHSH, LQKENI. The V gene lost 2 bases and the J gene lost 5 bases, with 16 bases spanning the gap. The CDR3 is 15 residues long. The CDR3 region is CASSPVTGTMDEQYF. The CDR3 bases are TGTGCCAGCTCACCAGTAACAGGGACGATGGACGAGCAGTACTTC.

The chain uses TRBV23-1 and TRBJ2-1; TRBD1 aligns across 7 bases. TRBV23-1 is filed as an ORF, its function uncertain. The trim removed 10 bases at V and 3 bases at J, leaving 15 bases unmatched. CDR3 length equals 16 residues. The CDR3 region is CATIDGRGQVYNEQFF. The CDR3 DNA reads TGCGCCACTATCGATGGACGTGGACAGGTCTACAATGAGCAGTTCTTC.

This chain joins TRBV6-1 and TRBJ1-3; possibly TRBD1 for D (5 bases). The length of the CDR3 is 14 residues. Trimming shortened V by 4 bases and J by 1 base, and 8 bases separated the two germline ends. CDR1 and CDR2 from the germline V gene are MNHNS and SASEGT. The CDR3: CASSGGGSGNTIYF. The CDR3 DNA reads as TGTGCCAGCAGTGGGGGGGGTTCTGGAAACACCATATATTTT.